This TCR beta chain emerged from a study of cytomegalovirus exposure and HLA in healthy donors. This PCR relied on a set of 60 Vbeta primers and 13 Jbeta primers. TCRdb keeps only in-frame clones here, not all; method: immunoSEQ multiplex PCR. Among about 190,000 clones, over 75% were seen once, and the ten largest hold approximately 6.3%. Trimming took off 4 bases at V and 4 bases at J, with 13 bases between the two ends. The CDR3 is 15 residues long. Germline CDR1 is LGHNT and CDR2 is FRNRAP. Sequencing was done on a sample of PBMCs. The chain recombines TRBV12-5 with TRBJ1-4; D is unresolved. The clonotype comes from a man between 35 and 55 years old in good health and CMV-seropositive. The CDR3 DNA reads as TGTGCTAGTGGTTCAAGCTTGGGAGGTAATGAAAAACTGTTTTTT. Protein product: CASGSSLGGNEKLFF.